This TCR beta chain came from a study of CD8 T cells in Susac syndrome. The CDR3 totals 14 residues. The germline V gene encodes CDR1 SGDLS and CDR2 YYNGEE. Trimming stripped 0 bases from V and 8 bases from J, with 12 bases between. TEMRA cells were FACS-enriched, with CD8+ and CD4+ T cells isolated negatively. Random hexamers primed reverse transcription of about 0.5 to 1 ug RNA. TCRdb fed the immunoSEQ multiplex PCR reads into MiXCR, producing one record per CDR3 protein. The data contain 300,000 or so distinct CDR3 sequences, about 91% of them singletons. The rearrangement uses TRBV9 and TRBJ2-1; D assignment may be TRBD1 or TRBD2 (5 bases each). The sequencing input was CD4+ T cells from PBMCs. The sequence was obtained from a human donor with multiple sclerosis. The CDR3 DNA follows: TGTGCCAGCAGCGTAGTATCCGGGGCTGATGAGCAGTTCTTC. This translates into CASSVVSGADEQFF. The variable domain in full, with the rest retrieved from reference TRBV9 and TRBJ2-1, is DSGVTQTPKHLITATGQRVTLRCSPRSGDLSVYWYQQSLDQGLQFLIQYYNGEERAKGNILERFSAQQFPDLHSELNLSSLELGDSALYFCASSVVSGADEQFFGPGTRLTVL.